This T cell receptor (beta chain) came from a study of cytomegalovirus exposure and HLA in healthy donors. Findings of the study overall: Productive status was seen about 87% or about 30% of the time for most TCR beta V segments in an earlier analysis.

Comments on this clone: What it binds is unknown.

The CDR3 contains 15 residues. Trimming at V came to 4 bases and at J to 1 base, leaving 8 bases not matched to a gene. Germline assignment: CDR1 SGHRS and CDR2 YFSETQ. PCR was performed using 60 Vbeta and 13 Jbeta primers. Only in-frame clones appear in the TCRdb table, and some are missing; sequencing was by immunoSEQ multiplex PCR. Recorded here are about 130,000 clones; the top ten clones represent over 1.5%. V and J are TRBV5-1 and TRBJ2-7; 7 bases line up with TRBD1. This TCR derives from a woman between 35 and 50 years old in good health and CMV-seropositive. Sequenced: PBMCs. CDR3 DNA: TGCGCCAGCAGCATGGACGGGACAGAGTCCTACGAGCAGTACTTC. It translates to CASSMDGTESYEQYF.